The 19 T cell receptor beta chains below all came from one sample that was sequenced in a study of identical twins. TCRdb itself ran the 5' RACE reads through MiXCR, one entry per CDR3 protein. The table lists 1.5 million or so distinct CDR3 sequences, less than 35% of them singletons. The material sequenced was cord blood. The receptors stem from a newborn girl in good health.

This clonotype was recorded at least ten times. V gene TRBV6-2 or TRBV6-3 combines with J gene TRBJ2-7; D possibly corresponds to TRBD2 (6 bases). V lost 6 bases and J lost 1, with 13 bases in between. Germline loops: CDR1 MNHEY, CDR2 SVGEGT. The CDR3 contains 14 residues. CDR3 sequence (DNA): TGTGCCAGCAGCGGGACTGTCCTATCCTACGAGCAGTACTTC. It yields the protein CASSGTVLSYEQYF.

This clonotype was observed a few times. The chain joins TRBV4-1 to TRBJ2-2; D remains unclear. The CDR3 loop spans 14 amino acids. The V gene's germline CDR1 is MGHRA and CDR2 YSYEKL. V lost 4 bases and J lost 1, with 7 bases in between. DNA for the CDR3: TGCGCCAGCAGCCGCGACTGGAACACCGGGGAGCTGTTTTTT. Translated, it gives CASSRDWNTGELFF.

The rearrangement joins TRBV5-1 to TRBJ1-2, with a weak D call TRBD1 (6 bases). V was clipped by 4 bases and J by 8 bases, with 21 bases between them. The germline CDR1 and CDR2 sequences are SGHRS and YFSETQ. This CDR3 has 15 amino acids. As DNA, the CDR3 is TGCGCCAGCAGCCGGGACACCGAAAATCGACGAGGCTACACCTTC. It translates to CASSRDTENRRGYTF.

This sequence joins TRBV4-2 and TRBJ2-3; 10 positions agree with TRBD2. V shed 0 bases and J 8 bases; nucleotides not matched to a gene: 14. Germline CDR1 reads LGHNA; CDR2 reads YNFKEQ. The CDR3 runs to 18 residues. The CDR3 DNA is TGTGCCAGCAGCCAAGACCCGACTAGCGGGCGCCCAGTTAGTACGCAGTATTTT. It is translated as CASSQDPTSGRPVSTQYF.

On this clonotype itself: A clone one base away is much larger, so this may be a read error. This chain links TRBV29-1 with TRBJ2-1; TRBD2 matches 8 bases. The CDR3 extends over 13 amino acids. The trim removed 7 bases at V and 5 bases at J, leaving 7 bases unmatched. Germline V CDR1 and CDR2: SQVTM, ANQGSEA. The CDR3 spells CSAVSGRDNEQFF. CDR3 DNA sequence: TGCAGCGCCGTAAGCGGGAGAGACAATGAGCAGTTCTTC.

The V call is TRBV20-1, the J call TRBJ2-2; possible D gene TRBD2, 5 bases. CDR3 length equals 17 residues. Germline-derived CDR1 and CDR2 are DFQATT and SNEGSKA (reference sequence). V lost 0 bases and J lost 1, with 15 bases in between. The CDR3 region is CSARDPLAGGNTGELFF. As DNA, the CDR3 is TGCAGTGCTAGAGATCCGCTAGCAGGAGGGAACACCGGGGAGCTGTTTTTT.

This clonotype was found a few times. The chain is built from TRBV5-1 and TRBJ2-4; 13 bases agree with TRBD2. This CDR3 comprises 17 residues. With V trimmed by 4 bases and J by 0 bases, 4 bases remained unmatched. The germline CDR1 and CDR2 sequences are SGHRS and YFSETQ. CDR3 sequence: CASSGTSGELAKNIQYF. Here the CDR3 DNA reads TGCGCCAGCAGCGGGACTAGCGGGGAACTAGCCAAAAACATTCAGTACTTC.

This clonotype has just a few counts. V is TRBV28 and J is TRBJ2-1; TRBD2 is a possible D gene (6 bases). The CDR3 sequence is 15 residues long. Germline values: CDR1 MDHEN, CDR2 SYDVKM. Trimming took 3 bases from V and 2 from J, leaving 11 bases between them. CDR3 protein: CASSFFGSTYNEQFF. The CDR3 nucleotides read TGTGCCAGCAGTTTTTTCGGGAGCACCTACAATGAGCAGTTCTTC.

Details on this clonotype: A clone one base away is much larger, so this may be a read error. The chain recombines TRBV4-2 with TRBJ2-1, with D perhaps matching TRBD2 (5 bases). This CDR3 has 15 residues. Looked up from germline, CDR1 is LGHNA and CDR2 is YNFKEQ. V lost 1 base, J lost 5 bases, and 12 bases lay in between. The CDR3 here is CASSQGQERNNEQFF. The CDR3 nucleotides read TGTGCCAGCAGCCAAGGGCAGGAGCGGAACAATGAGCAGTTCTTC.

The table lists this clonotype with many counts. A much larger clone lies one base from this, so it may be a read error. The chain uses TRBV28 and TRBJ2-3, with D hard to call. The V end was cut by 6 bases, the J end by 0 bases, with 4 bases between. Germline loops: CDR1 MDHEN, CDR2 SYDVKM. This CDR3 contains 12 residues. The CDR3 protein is CASRVSTDTQYF. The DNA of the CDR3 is TGTGCCAGCAGGGTTAGCACAGATACGCAGTATTTT.

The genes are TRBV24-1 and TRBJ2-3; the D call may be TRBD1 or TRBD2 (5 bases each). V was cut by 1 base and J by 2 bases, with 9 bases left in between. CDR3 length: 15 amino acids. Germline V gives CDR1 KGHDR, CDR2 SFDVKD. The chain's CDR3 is CATSDLGTHTDTQYF. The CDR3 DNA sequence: TGTGCCACCAGTGATTTAGGGACGCACACAGATACGCAGTATTTT.

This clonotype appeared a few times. The CDR3 nucleotides read TGCGCCAGCAGCCAAGATGGGCAGCCTTACTATGGCTACACCTTC. Translating gives CASSQDGQPYYGYTF. The chain recombines TRBV4-1 with TRBJ1-2; D gene unclear. Deletions cut 0 bases from V and 3 bases from J, with 11 bases between. The CDR3 runs 15 residues. CDR1 and CDR2 (germline): MGHRA, YSYEKL.

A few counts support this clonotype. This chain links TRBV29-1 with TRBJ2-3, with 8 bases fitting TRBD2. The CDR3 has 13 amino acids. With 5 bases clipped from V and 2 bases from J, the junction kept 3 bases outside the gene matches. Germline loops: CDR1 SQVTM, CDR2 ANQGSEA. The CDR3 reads CSVSGGVTDTQYF. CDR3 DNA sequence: TGCAGCGTTTCGGGGGGGGTCACAGATACGCAGTATTTT.

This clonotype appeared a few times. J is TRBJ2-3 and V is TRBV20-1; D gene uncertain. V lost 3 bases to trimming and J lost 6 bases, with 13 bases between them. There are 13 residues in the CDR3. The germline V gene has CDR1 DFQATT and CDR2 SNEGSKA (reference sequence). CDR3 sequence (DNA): TGCAGTGCTAGCCTCGGCGCCTCTGATACGCAGTATTTT. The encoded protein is CSASLGASDTQYF.

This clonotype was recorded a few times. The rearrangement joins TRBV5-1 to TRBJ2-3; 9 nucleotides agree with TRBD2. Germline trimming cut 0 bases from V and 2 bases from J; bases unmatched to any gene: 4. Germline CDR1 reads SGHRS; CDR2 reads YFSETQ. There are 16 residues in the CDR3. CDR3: CASSLGLAAPTDTQYF. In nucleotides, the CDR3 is TGCGCCAGCAGCTTGGGACTAGCGGCACCCACAGATACGCAGTATTTT.

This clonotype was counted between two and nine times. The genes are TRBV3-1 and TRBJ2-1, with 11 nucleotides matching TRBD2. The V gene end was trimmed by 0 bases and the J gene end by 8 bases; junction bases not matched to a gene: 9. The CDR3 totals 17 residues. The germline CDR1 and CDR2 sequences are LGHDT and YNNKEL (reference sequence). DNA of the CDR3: TGTGCCAGCAGCCAAGAACTCCTAGCGGGAGGTTTCGATGAGCAGTTCTTC. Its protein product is CASSQELLAGGFDEQFF.

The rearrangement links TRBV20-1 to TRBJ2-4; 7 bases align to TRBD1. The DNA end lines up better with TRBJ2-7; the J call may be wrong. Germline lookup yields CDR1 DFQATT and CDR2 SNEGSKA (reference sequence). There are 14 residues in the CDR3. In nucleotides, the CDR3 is TGCAGTGCCGACACAGGGGCGAGGCTCTACGAGCAGTACTTC. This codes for CSADTGARLYEQYF.

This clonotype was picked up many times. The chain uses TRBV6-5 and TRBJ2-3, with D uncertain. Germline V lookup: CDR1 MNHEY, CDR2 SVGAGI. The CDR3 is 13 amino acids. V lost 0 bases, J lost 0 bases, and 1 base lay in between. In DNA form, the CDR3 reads TGTGCCAGCAGTTACTCTAGCACAGATACGCAGTATTTT. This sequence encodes CASSYSSTDTQYF.

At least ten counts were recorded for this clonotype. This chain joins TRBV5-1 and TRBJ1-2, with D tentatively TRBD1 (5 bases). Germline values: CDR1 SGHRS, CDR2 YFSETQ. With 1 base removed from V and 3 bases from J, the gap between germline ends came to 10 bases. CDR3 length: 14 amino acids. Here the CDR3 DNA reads TGCGCCAGCAGCTTGACCGGGACCGACTATGGCTACACCTTC. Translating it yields CASSLTGTDYGYTF. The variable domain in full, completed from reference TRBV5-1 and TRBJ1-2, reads KAGVTQTPRYLIKTRGQQVTLSCSPISGHRSVSWYQQTPGQGLQFLFEYFSETQRNKGNFPGRFSGRQFSNSRSEMNVSTLELGDSALYLCASSLTGTDYGYTFGSGTRLTVV.